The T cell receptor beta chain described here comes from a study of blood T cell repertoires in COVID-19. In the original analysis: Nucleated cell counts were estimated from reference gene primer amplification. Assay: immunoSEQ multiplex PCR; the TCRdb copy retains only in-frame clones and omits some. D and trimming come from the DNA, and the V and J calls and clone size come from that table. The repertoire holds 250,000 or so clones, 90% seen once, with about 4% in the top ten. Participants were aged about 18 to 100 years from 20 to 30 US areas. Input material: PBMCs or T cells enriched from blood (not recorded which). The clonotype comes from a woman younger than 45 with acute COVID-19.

This chain's CDR3 is CASSFLENEQFF. The CDR3, as DNA: TGTGCCAGCAGTTTCTTAGAGAATGAGCAGTTCTTC. The J gene is TRBJ2-1, the V gene TRBV27, with D unclear. The CDR3 runs to 12 residues. V was shortened by 3 bases and J by 7 bases, with 7 bases between the two germline ends. Germline V gene sequence: CDR1 MNHEY, CDR2 SMNVEV (reference sequence).